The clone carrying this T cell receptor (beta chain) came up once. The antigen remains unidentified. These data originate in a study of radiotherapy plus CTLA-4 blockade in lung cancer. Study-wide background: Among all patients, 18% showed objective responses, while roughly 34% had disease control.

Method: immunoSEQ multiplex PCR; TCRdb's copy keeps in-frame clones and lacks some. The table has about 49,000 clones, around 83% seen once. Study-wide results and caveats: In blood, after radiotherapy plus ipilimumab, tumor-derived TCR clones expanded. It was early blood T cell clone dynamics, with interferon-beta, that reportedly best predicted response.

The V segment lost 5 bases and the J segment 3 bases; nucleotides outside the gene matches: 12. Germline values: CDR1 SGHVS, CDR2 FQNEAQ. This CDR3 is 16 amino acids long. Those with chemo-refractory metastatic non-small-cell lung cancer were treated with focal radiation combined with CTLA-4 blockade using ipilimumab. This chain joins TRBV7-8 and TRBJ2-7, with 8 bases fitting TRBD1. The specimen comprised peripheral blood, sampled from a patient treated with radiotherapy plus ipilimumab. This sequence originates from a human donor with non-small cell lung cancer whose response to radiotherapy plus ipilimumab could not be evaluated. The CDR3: CASSPTTRDRNYEQYF. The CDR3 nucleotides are TGTGCCAGCAGCCCTACCACCCGGGACAGGAACTACGAGCAGTACTTC.